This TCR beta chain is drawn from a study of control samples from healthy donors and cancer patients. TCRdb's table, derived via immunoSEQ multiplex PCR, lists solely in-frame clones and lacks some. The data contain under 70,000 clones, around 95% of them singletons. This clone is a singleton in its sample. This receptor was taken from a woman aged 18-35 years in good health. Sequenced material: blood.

CDR3 nucleotides: TGTGCCAGCAGCCATAGCGGGGGGCACAATGAGCAGTTCTTC. Translation gives CASSHSGGHNEQFF. This chain connects TRBV3-1 (or the pseudogene TRBV3-2) to TRBJ2-1; 10 bases are a match to TRBD2. The CDR3 consists of 14 residues. Germline CDR1 is LGHDT and CDR2 is YNNKEL (reference sequence). J was trimmed by 5 bases and V by 3 bases; bases with no gene match: 1.